These T cell receptor beta chains were read from a single sample in a study of radiation and T cells in renal cell carcinoma. Some clones are missing from TCRdb's copy, which holds only in-frame ones; the method was immunoSEQ multiplex PCR. In the table there are roughly 130,000 clones, around 89% of which are singletons. The sequences come from blood, collected from a patient whose treatment included radiotherapy and nephrectomy. The receptors were gathered from a woman in her 70s with renal cell carcinoma. The CDR3 runs from the conserved cysteine through the conserved F or W.

CDR3 length,V gene,CDR3 protein
16,TRBV19,CASRPLTGTLNTEAFF
14,TRBV7-2,CASSPRVMNTEAFF
14,TRBV7-6,CASSTEARNTEAFF
12,TRBV21-1,CASSFPQGEAFF
14,TRBV30,CAWSVQSMNTEAFF
15,TRBV2,CASSDQGKANEKLFF
14,TRBV30,CGWTTGSLGRPQHF
17,TRBV28,CASSLLATGRGGYEQYF
14,TRBV6-5,CASSYSGQSYEQYF
18,TRBV11-3,CASSLDSPGTGYQETQYF
14,TRBV6-5,CASRKDRGGYEQYF
18,TRBV4-2,CASSQENTPGIAKNIQYF
17,TRBV28,CASSLRQGRGPNYGYTF
14,TRBV19,CAYRVTATNEKLFF
14,TRBV5-1,CASSPGASNTEAFF
16,TRBV25-1,CASSESGELGLYGYTF
12,TRBV18,CASSPQVNEQYF
15,TRBV25-1,CASSRTGPFNEKLFF
15,TRBV19,CASSIRAQNTGELFF
14,TRBV5-1,CASSPQGWDTEAFF
12,TRBV19,CASRGRVGEAFF
14,TRBV9,CASSGTVSYNEQFF
13,TRBV5-1,CASSLKEGNEQFF
15,TRBV19,CASTRKKDSNYGYTF
15,TRBV7-9,CATLKRTGGNTEAFF
15,TRBV14,CASSLDTGQGYEQYF
15,TRBV7-9,CASSLGQGAVDEQYF
15,TRBV4-2,CASSPLERAYNEQFF
14,TRBV7-2,CASSLFSGEETQYF
15,TRBV6-1,CASSWTGGYNQPQHF
15,TRBV6-6,CASSYNGVGANVLTF
15,TRBV5-1,CASSSYTGVNTEAFF
13,TRBV10-1,CATWDILSYEQYF
14,TRBV6-5,CASSSQGLSYGYTF
15,TRBV27,CASSRPGTADSPLHF
13,TRBV9,CASSAGTAGTQYF
15,TRBV7-2,CASSQSGTASYEQYF
15,TRBV7-3,CASSLRGGSTDTQYF
17,TRBV5-1,CASSASLAGNRPNEQFF
16,TRBV10-3,CAISDRDKEHPYEQYF
13,TRBV9,CASSVEGNEKLFF
16,TRBV6-5,CASSYRQGSGTYGYTF
16,TRBV19,CASSGTGGRAKNIQYF
13,TRBV11-2,CASSFDRAYEQYF
15,TRBV6-1,CASSEGVTPNQPQHF
15,TRBV10-3,CAIRVPRTGNSPLHF
16,TRBV15,CATSREGRGRDSPLHF
16,TRBV27,CASRGPVSSYNSPLHF
15,TRBV27,CASSLRRGVNEKLFF
16,TRBV28,CASSLGGGIRNQPQHF
15,TRBV5-6,CASSPLGGSSYEQYF
16,TRBV4-1,CASSPSRDRAASGYTF
14,TRBV18,CASSPQSGGYEQFF
16,TRBV4-3,CASSQDGRGKTDTQYF